The source of this T cell receptor beta chain is a study of regulatory T cells in long-lasting Graves disease. Study-level points and caveats: Samples came from peripheral blood alone, without thyroid tissue.

Time point specified: newly diagnosed GD, antithyroid drugs for less than 3 months. The TCR library was made from RNA extracted from PBMCs. This clonotype was detected only a few times. Antigen: not known. Arm-PCR of CDR3 regions and iRepertoire HTBI primers were used to build TCR beta libraries. TCRdb analysed the multiplex PCR reads with MiXCR anew, one entry per CDR3 protein. This table has roughly 560,000 distinct CDR3 sequences, about 11% appearing once. Germline CDR1 is DFQATT and CDR2 is SNEGSKA (reference sequence). The CDR3 runs 14 residues. With 6 bases removed from V and 0 bases from J, the gap between germline ends came to 13 bases. This same sample was also part of a study on T cells in Graves' hyperthyroidism and ophthalmopathy. According to that study: A model built on 13 V-J features separated ophthalmopathy from stable hyperthyroidism.

This TCR came from a woman aged 30 to 39 with Graves disease. The rearrangement joins TRBV20-1 to TRBJ2-3, with D maybe TRBD2 (6 bases). The sequences come from peripheral blood mononuclear cells (PBMCs), collected at new diagnosis, from a patient treated with antithyroid drugs. The chain's CDR3 is CSARDFTSTDTQYF. CDR3 nucleotides: TGCAGTGCCAGGGACTTTACTAGCACAGATACGCAGTATTTT.